Following are 10 T cell receptor beta chains from one sample sequenced in a study of cytomegalovirus exposure and HLA in healthy donors. Assay used: immunoSEQ multiplex PCR; TCRdb lists only in-frame clones, some missing. The sample records 45,000 to 65,000 clones, approximately 92% being singletons. The sequencing input was PBMCs. The receptors come from a woman between 18 and 29 years old in good health and CMV-seronegative.

The rearrangement links TRBV10-3 to TRBJ2-7; 9 positions agree with TRBD2. V was pared by 6 bases and J by 5 bases, with 8 bases of the junction left unmatched. This CDR3 is 14 amino acids long. Per germline, CDR1 ENHRY and CDR2 SYGVKD. CDR3 bases: TGTGCCATCAGGACTAGCGGACCGAAGGACGAGCAGTACTTC. As protein: CAIRTSGPKDEQYF.

CDR3 in DNA: TGTGCCAGCACTAAACCGGGACAGGGATCTGAAGCTTTCTTT. Protein: CASTKPGQGSEAFF. This chain joins TRBV28 and TRBJ1-1; 9 bases align to TRBD1. CDR3 length equals 14 residues. CDR1 MDHEN and CDR2 SYDVKM come from the germline V gene. J gave up 6 bases and V 7 bases, and 9 bases lay outside the gene matches.

The J gene is TRBJ2-7, the V gene TRBV11-2; TRBD2 agrees at 11 bases. CDR1 and CDR2 from the germline V gene are SGHAT and FQNNGV. The CDR3 has 14 residues. J gave up 4 bases and V 2 bases, and 1 base lay outside the gene matches. The CDR3 region has the DNA TGTGCCAGCAGCTTAACTAGCGGGAGTTACGAGCAGTACTTC. Translation: CASSLTSGSYEQYF.

Here the CDR3 DNA reads TGTGCCAGCAGGTCCGGGGCGGGGGCCGGGGAGCTGTTTTTT. Translation gives CASRSGAGAGELFF. The chain has TRBV2 and TRBJ2-2, with 7 bases matching TRBD2. The V and J ends lost 6 bases and 6 bases, in that order; junction bases with no gene match: 7. CDR1 SNHLY and CDR2 FYNNEI come from the germline V gene. The CDR3 covers 14 residues.

The chain couples TRBV10-1 to TRBJ1-3; 8 nucleotides agree with TRBD1. Germline values: CDR1 WNHNN, CDR2 SYGVQD (reference sequence). The CDR3 length is 11 residues. After removal of 11 bases from V and 5 bases from J, the junction contained 2 bases not matched to a gene. Written as DNA, the CDR3 is TGCGCCGGACAGGGAAGAAACACCATATATTTT. It translates to CAGQGRNTIYF.

J is TRBJ2-3 and V is TRBV7-3; 7 nucleotides match TRBD1. After removal of 2 bases from V and 2 bases from J, the junction contained 4 bases not matched to a gene. The CDR3 is made up of 15 amino acids. CDR1 and CDR2 from the germline V gene are SGHTA and FQGTGA. The DNA of the CDR3 is TGTGCCAGCAGCTTAGGCGGACAGGACACAGATACGCAGTATTTT. Its translation: CASSLGGQDTDTQYF.

The chain has TRBV30 and TRBJ1-5, with D maybe TRBD1 (6 bases). The CDR3 is made up of 14 amino acids. V lost 1 base and J lost 5, with 12 bases in between. Germline CDR1 and CDR2: GTSNPN and SVGIG (reference sequence). The CDR3 is CAWSAGQSYQPQHF. CDR3 nucleotides: TGTGCCTGGAGTGCGGGACAATCCTATCAGCCCCAGCATTTT.

The chain joins TRBV19 to TRBJ1-2; TRBD1 matches 10 bases. The V segment lost 6 bases and the J segment 7 bases; nucleotides outside the gene matches: 11. This CDR3 is built from 15 residues. Germline CDR1 and CDR2: LNHDA and SQIVND (reference sequence). CDR3 DNA sequence: TGTGCCAGTAGAGATTCCGGGACAGGGGCTCGTGGCTACACCTTC. Protein product: CASRDSGTGARGYTF.

As DNA, the CDR3 is TGTGCCAGCTGCGTCATTACAGACAATGAGCAGTTCTTC. This codes for CASCVITDNEQFF. This chain links TRBV13 with TRBJ2-1; no clear D gene. The germline CDR1 and CDR2 sequences are PRHDT and FYEKMQ (reference sequence). V was pared by 8 bases and J by 5 bases, with 13 bases between. This CDR3 is built from 13 residues.

The chain joins TRBV10-3 to TRBJ1-2; the D gene is possibly TRBD1 (6 bases). This CDR3 is 14 amino acids long. CDR1 is ENHRY, CDR2 SYGVKD, per germline. Trimming pared 3 bases from V and 5 bases from J, leaving 13 bases between. The CDR3 here is CAISDPQGWYGYTF. As DNA, the CDR3 is TGTGCCATCAGTGATCCACAGGGATGGTATGGCTACACCTTC.